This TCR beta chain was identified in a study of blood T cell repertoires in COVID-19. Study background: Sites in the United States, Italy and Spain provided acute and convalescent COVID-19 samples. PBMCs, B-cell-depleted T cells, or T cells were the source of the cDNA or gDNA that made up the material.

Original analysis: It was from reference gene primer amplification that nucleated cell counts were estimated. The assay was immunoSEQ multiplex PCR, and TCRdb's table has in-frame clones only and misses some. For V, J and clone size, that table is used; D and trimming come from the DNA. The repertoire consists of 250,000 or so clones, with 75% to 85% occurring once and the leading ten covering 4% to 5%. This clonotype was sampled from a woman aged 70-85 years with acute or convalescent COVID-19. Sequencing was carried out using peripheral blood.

The CDR3 loop reads CAISYDRGRGYTF. The CDR3 bases are TGTGCCATCAGCTACGACAGGGGACGTGGCTACACCTTC. The chain employs TRBV10-3 and TRBJ1-2; 8 nucleotides agree with TRBD1. The length of the CDR3 is 13 residues. Germline V gene sequence: CDR1 ENHRY, CDR2 SYGVKD. The V segment lost 6 bases and the J segment 7 bases; nucleotides outside the gene matches: 7.